Below, one TCR beta chain is given with its context. The data were produced by immunoSEQ multiplex PCR, yet TCRdb's version contains in-frame clones alone and is incomplete. This repertoire shows 27,000 or so clones, 80% to 85% found once; its top ten account for approximately 20%. The data originate from a study of OX40 agonist ivuxolimab in advanced cancers. At the level of the study: From 23 to 79 years was the age range, with a mean of approximately 58 years, and around 84% were male. One patient with hepatocellular carcinoma and two with cutaneous melanoma, three in all, had partial responses.

The receptor was derived from an adult with an advanced solid tumor such as melanoma, head and neck, liver or kidney cancer. The material sequenced was CD4+ or CD8+ T cells sorted from blood, taken in a trial of the OX40 agonist ivuxolimab.

CDR3 bases: TGCGCCAGCAGCTTCAACGAAATACTGTACGCAGATACGCAGTATTTT. As protein: CASSFNEILYADTQYF. The gene calls are TRBV5-1 and TRBJ2-3; D ambiguous. V was trimmed by 2 bases and J by 4 bases, leaving 17 bases between them. Per germline, CDR1 SGHRS and CDR2 YFSETQ. The CDR3 spans 16 residues. Variable domain in full (rest from reference TRBV5-1 and TRBJ2-3): KAGVTQTPRYLIKTRGQQVTLSCSPISGHRSVSWYQQTPGQGLQFLFEYFSETQRNKGNFPGRFSGRQFSNSRSEMNVSTLELGDSALYLCASSFNEILYADTQYFGPGTRLTVL.